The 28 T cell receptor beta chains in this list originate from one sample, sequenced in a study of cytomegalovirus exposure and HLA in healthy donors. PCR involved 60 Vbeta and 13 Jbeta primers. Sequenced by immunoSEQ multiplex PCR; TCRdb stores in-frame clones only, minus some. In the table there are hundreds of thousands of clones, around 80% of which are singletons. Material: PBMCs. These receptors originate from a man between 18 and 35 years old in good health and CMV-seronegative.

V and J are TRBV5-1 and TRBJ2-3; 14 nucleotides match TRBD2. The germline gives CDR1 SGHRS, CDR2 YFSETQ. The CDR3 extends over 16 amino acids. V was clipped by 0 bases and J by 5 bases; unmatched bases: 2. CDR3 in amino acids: CASSLGLAGGVDTQYF. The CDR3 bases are TGCGCCAGCAGCTTGGGACTAGCGGGAGGGGTAGATACGCAGTATTTT.

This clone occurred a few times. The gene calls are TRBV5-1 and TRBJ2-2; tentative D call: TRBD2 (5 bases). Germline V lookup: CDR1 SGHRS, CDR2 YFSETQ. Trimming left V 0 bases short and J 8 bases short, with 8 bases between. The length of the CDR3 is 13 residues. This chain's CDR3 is CASSLVDYGELFF. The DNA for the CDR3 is TGCGCCAGCAGCTTGGTTGACTATGGGGAGCTGTTTTTT.

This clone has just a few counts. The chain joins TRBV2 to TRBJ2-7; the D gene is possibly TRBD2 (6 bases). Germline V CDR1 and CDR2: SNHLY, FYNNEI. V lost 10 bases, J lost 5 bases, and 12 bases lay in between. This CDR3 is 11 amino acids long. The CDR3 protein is CATDSGHEQYF. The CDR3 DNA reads TGTGCCACCGATAGCGGCCACGAGCAGTACTTC.

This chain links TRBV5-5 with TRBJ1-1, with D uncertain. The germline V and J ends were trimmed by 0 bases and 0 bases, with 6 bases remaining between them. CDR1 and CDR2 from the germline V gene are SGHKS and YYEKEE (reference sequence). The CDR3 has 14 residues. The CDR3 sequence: CASSLGSMNTEAFF. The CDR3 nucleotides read TGTGCCAGCAGCTTGGGCTCTATGAACACTGAAGCTTTCTTT.

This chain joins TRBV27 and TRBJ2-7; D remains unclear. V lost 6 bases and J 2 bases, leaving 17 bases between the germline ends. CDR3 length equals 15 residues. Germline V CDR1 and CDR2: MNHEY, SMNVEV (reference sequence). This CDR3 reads CASRPETTKTYEQYF. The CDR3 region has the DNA TGTGCCAGCAGACCAGAGACGACAAAAACCTACGAGCAGTACTTC.

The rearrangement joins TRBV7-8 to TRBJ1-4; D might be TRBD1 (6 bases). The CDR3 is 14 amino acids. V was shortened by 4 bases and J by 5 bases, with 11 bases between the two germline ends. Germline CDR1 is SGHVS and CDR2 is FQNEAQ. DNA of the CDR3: TGTGCCAGCAGCTACAGGGACACCAATGAAAAACTGTTTTTT. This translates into CASSYRDTNEKLFF.

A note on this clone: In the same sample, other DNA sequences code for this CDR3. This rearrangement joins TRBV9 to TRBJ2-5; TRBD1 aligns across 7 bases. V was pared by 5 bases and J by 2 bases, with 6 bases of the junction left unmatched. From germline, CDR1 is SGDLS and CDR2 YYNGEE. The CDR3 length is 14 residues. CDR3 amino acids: CASSLMGQQETQYF. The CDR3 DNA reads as TGTGCCAGCAGTCTGATGGGACAGCAAGAGACCCAGTACTTC.

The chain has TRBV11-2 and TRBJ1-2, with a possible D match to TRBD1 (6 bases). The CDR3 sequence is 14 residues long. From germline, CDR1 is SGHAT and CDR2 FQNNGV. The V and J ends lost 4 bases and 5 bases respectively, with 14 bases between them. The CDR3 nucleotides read TGTGCCAGCAGCTCGACAGGTCCTTGGTATGGCTACACCTTC. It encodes CASSSTGPWYGYTF.

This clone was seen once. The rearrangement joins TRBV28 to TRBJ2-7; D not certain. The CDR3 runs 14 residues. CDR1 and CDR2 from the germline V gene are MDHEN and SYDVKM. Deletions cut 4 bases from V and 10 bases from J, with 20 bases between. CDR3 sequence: CASSYRVPIARQYF. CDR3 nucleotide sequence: TGTGCCAGCAGTTACCGGGTCCCAATCGCGAGACAGTACTTC.

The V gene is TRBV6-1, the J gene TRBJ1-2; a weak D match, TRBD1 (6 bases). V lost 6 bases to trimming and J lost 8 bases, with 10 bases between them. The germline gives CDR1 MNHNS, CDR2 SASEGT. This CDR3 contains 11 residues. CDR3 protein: CASRAGDGYTF. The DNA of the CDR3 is TGTGCCAGCAGGGCAGGGGACGGCTACACCTTC.

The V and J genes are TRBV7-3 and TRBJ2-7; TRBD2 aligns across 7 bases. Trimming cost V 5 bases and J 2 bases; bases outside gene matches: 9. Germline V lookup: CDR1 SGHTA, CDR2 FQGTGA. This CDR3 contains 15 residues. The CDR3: CASSLGAGDAYEQYF. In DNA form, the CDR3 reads TGTGCCAGCAGCCTAGGGGCGGGAGACGCCTACGAGCAGTACTTC.

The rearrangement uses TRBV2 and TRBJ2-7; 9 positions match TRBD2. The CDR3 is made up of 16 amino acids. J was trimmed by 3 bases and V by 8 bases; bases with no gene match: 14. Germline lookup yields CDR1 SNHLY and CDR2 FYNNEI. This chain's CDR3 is CASGGGLAGRYYEQYF. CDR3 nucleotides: TGTGCCAGCGGCGGCGGCCTAGCGGGGCGGTACTACGAGCAGTACTTC.

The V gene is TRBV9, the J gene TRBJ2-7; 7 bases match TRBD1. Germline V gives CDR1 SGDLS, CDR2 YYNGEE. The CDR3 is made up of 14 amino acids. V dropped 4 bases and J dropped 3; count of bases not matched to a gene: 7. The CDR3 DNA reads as TGTGCCAGCAGCCCAAGGGACAGTCTCTACGAGCAGTACTTC. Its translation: CASSPRDSLYEQYF.

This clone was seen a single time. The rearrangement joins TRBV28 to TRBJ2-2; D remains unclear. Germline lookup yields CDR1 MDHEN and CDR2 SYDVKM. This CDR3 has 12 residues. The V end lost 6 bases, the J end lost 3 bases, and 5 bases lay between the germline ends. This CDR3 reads CASSRDTGELFF. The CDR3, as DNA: TGTGCCAGCAGCCGGGACACCGGGGAGCTGTTTTTT.

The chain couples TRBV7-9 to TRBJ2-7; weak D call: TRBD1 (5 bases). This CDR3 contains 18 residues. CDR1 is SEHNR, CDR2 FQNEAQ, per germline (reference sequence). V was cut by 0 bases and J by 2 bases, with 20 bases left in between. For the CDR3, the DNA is TGTGCCAGCAGCTTAGCTGCATCAAGGGGTTCGGGTCCCTACGAGCAGTACTTC. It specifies CASSLAASRGSGPYEQYF.

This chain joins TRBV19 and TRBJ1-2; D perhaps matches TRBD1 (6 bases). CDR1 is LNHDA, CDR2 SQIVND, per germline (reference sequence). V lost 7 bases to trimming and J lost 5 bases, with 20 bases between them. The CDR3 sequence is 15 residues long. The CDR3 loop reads CASTEPQGRHYGYTF. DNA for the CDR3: TGTGCCAGTACCGAGCCACAGGGCCGGCATTATGGCTACACCTTC.

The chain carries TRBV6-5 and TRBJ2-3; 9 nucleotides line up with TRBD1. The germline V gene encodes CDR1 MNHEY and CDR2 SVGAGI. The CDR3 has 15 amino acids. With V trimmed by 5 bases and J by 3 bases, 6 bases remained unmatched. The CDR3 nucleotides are TGTGCCAGCAGTAACAGGGGGCGCTTGACAGATACGCAGTATTTT. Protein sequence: CASSNRGRLTDTQYF.

The CDR3 is CASSGGLAGWEQFF. CDR3 bases: TGCGCCAGCAGCGGCGGACTAGCGGGATGGGAGCAGTTCTTC. This chain links TRBV10-1 with TRBJ2-1; 12 bases match TRBD2. The CDR3 length is 14 residues. The J segment lost 10 bases and the V segment lost 6 bases, leaving 7 bases of the junction unmatched. Germline loops: CDR1 WNHNN, CDR2 SYGVQD (reference sequence).

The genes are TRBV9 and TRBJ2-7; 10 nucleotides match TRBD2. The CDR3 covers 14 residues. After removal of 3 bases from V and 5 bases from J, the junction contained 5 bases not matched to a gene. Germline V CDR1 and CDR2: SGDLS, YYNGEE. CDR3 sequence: CASSEFGTSDEQYF. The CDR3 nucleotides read TGTGCCAGCAGCGAATTCGGGACTAGCGACGAGCAGTACTTC.

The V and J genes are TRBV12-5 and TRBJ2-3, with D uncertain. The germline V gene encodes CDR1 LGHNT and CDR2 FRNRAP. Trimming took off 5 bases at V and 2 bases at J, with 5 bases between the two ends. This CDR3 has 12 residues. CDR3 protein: CASGRATDTQYF. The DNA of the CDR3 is TGTGCTAGTGGTCGAGCCACAGATACGCAGTATTTT. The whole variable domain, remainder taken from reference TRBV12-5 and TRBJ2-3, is DARVTQTPRHKVTEMGQEVTMRCQPILGHNTVFWYRQTMMQGLELLAYFRNRAPLDDSGMPKDRFSAEMPDATLATLKIQPSEPRDSAVYFCASGRATDTQYFGPGTRLTVL.

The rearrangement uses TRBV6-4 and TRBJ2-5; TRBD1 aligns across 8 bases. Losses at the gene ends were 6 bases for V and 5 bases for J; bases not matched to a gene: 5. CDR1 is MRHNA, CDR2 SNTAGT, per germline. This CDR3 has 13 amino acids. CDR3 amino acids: CASSYRGSETQYF. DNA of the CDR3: TGTGCCAGCAGCTACAGGGGGTCGGAGACCCAGTACTTC.

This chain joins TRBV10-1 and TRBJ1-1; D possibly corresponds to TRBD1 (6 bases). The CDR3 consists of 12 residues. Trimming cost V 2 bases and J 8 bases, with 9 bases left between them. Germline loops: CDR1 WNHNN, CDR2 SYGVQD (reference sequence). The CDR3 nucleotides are TGCGCCAGCAGTGAGCCGGGACAAGAAGCTTTCTTT. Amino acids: CASSEPGQEAFF.

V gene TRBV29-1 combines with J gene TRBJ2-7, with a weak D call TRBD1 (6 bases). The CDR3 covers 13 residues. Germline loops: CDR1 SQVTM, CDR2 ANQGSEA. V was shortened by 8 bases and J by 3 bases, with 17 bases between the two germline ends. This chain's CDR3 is CSPEQGYFYEQYF. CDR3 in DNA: TGCAGCCCTGAACAGGGTTACTTCTACGAGCAGTACTTC.

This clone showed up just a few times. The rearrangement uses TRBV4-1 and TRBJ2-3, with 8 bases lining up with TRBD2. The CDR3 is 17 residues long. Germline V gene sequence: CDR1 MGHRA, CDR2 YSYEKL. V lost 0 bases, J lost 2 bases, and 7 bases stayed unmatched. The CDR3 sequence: CASSQDASGLNTDTQYF. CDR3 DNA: TGCGCCAGCAGCCAAGACGCTAGCGGGCTTAACACAGATACGCAGTATTTT.

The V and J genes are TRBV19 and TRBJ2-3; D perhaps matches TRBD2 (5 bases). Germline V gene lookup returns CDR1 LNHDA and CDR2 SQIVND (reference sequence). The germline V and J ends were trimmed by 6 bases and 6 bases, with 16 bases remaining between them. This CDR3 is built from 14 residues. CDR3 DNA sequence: TGTGCCAGTAGGACTACGGTTGTGGTCGATACGCAGTATTTT. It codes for CASRTTVVVDTQYF.

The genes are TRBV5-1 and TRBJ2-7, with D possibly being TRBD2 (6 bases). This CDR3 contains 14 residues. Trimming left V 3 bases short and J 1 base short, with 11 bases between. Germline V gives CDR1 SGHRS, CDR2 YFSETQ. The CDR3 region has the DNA TGCGCCAGCAGCTCTGTCGGGACTTCCTACGAGCAGTACTTC. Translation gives CASSSVGTSYEQYF.

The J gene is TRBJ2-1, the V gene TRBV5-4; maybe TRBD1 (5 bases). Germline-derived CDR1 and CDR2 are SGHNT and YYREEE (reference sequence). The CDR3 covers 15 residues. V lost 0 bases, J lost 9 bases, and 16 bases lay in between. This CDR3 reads CASSLAGITPIEQFF. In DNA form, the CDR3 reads TGTGCCAGCAGCTTGGCAGGGATAACCCCTATTGAGCAGTTCTTC. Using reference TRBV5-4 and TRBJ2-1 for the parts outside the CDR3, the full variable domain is ETGVTQSPTHLIKTRGQQVTLRCSSQSGHNTVSWYQQALGQGPQFIFQYYREEENGRGNFPPRFSGLQFPNYSSELNVNALELDDSALYLCASSLAGITPIEQFFGPGTRLTVL.

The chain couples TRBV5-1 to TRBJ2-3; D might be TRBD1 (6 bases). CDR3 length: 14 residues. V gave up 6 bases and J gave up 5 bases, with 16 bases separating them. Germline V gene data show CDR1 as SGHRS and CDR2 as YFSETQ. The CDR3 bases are TGCGCCAGCACCCGAGGGGGTGAGAAAGATACGCAGTATTTT. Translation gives CASTRGGEKDTQYF. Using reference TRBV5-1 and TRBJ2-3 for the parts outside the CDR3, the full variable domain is KAGVTQTPRYLIKTRGQQVTLSCSPISGHRSVSWYQQTPGQGLQFLFEYFSETQRNKGNFPGRFSGRQFSNSRSEMNVSTLELGDSALYLCASTRGGEKDTQYFGPGTRLTVL.